This record covers a single T cell receptor (beta chain). This specimen comes from a study of T cell changes during pregnancy in multiple sclerosis. The V segment lost 2 bases and the J segment 0 bases; nucleotides outside the gene matches: 1. Looked up from germline, CDR1 is SGHTA and CDR2 is FQGNSA. The CDR3 sequence is 15 residues long. TCRdb's table, derived via immunoSEQ multiplex PCR, lists solely in-frame clones and lacks some. The repertoire holds about 50,000 clones, with roughly 94% as singletons. Sample: CD8+ T cells from peripheral blood mononuclear cells, taken before pregnancy. The chain recombines TRBV7-2 with TRBJ1-3; 7 bases map to TRBD1. This TCR was recovered from a female donor with multiple sclerosis, enrolled in a pregnancy study. CDR3 protein: CASSLWDSSGNTIYF. The DNA of the CDR3 is TGTGCCAGCAGCTTATGGGACAGCTCTGGAAACACCATATATTTT.